This passage covers 13 T cell receptor beta chains from one sample sequenced in a study of cytomegalovirus exposure and HLA in healthy donors. Researchers ran the PCR with 60 Vbeta and 13 Jbeta primers. Clones were read by immunoSEQ multiplex PCR, and TCRdb kept only the in-frame ones, dropping some. In the table there are 100,000 to 150,000 clones, approximately 17% of which are singletons. The sample comprised PBMCs. Receptors originate from a female donor in good health and CMV-seropositive.

V and J are TRBV6-5 and TRBJ2-7; D possibly corresponds to TRBD1 (5 bases). Germline assignment: CDR1 MNHEY and CDR2 SVGAGI. The V end was cut by 0 bases, the J end by 3 bases, with 15 bases between. The CDR3 contains 16 residues. CDR3: CASSYSPTASFYEQYF. The CDR3 region has the DNA TGTGCCAGCAGTTACTCGCCGACAGCGTCTTTCTACGAGCAGTACTTC.

The genes are TRBV5-6 and TRBJ1-2; D is possibly TRBD1 (6 bases). The CDR3 is made up of 13 amino acids. Between the trimmed V and J ends, which lost 4 bases and 5 bases, there was a span of 12 bases. Germline CDR1 and CDR2: SGHDT and YYEEEE. CDR3 sequence: CASSRDTRYGYTF. In nucleotides, the CDR3 is TGTGCCAGCAGCCGGGACACACGGTATGGCTACACCTTC.

This clone was detected a few times. V gene TRBV7-6 combines with J gene TRBJ2-5, with 7 bases identical to TRBD2. V dropped 6 bases and J dropped 4; count of bases not matched to a gene: 5. The CDR3 spans 13 residues. Germline-derived CDR1 and CDR2 are SGHVS and FNYEAQ. The CDR3 reads CASRGGLIETQYF. The CDR3 DNA reads TGTGCCAGCAGGGGGGGACTAATAGAGACCCAGTACTTC. Full variable domain (rest looked up from reference TRBV7-6 and TRBJ2-5): GAGVSQSPRYKVTKRGQDVALRCDPISGHVSLYWYRQALGQGPEFLTYFNYEAQQDKSGLPNDRFSAERPEGSISTLTIQRTEQRDSAMYRCASRGGLIETQYFGPGTRLLVL.

This clone has more than one count but fewer than ten. The CDR3 region has the DNA TGTGCCAGTAGGTGGAGTCCGCTAAACACTGAAGCTTTCTTT. Translated: CASRWSPLNTEAFF. V is TRBV19 and J is TRBJ1-1; D is unclear. The CDR3 totals 14 residues. Deletions cut 6 bases from V and 2 bases from J, with 13 bases between. In germline, CDR1 is LNHDA, CDR2 SQIVND (reference sequence).

This clone turned up a few times. The CDR3 sequence: CASSPGFGPGWETQYF. Written as DNA, the CDR3 is TGTGCCAGCAGCCCAGGATTTGGCCCGGGGTGGGAGACCCAGTACTTC. J is TRBJ2-5 and V is TRBV7-2; a possible D gene is TRBD2 (5 bases). Trimming removed 5 bases from V and 5 bases from J, with 21 bases in between. The CDR3 contains 16 residues. Germline V gene sequence: CDR1 SGHTA, CDR2 FQGNSA. The entire variable domain, with the rest obtained from reference TRBV7-2 and TRBJ2-5, is as follows: GAGVSQSPSNKVTEKGKDVELRCDPISGHTALYWYRQSLGQGLEFLIYFQGNSAPDKSGLPSDRFSAERTGGSVSTLTIQRTQQEDSAVYLCASSPGFGPGWETQYFGPGTRLLVL.

This clone was seen only once. This chain links TRBV14 with TRBJ2-7; D may be TRBD1 (5 bases). V was pared by 6 bases and J by 2 bases, with 11 bases between. The germline CDR1 and CDR2 sequences are SGHDN and FVKESK. The CDR3 loop spans 13 amino acids. This CDR3 is CASRKQGAYEQYF. DNA for the CDR3: TGTGCCAGCAGAAAGCAGGGTGCCTACGAGCAGTACTTC.

This clone was observed a few times. V and J are TRBV6-6 and TRBJ1-1; a weak D match, TRBD1 (5 bases). Germline V CDR1 and CDR2: MNHNY, SVGAGI (reference sequence). V was trimmed by 2 bases and J by 3 bases, leaving 10 bases between them. The length of the CDR3 is 14 residues. DNA for the CDR3: TGTGCCAGCAGTTACAAGGGGATGGACACTGAAGCTTTCTTT. Its protein is CASSYKGMDTEAFF.

This clone was seen a few times. The chain has TRBV10-3 and TRBJ1-2; weak D call: TRBD1 (5 bases). This CDR3 has 12 amino acids. V was trimmed by 7 bases and J by 8 bases, leaving 14 bases between them. Germline loops: CDR1 ENHRY, CDR2 SYGVKD. The CDR3 region has the DNA TGTGCCATCAATCTAGAGGAGGGGGGCTACACCTTC. It specifies CAINLEEGGYTF.

The genes are TRBV2 and TRBJ2-5; TRBD1 agrees at 7 bases. The CDR3 consists of 14 residues. Germline CDR1 and CDR2: SNHLY and FYNNEI. V dropped 6 bases and J dropped 5; count of bases not matched to a gene: 9. CDR3 protein: CASRDPGTVETQYF. CDR3 in DNA: TGTGCCAGCAGGGACCCCGGGACAGTGGAGACCCAGTACTTC.

V and J are TRBV5-6 and TRBJ2-3; TRBD1 agrees at 7 bases. The V gene end was trimmed by 1 base and the J gene end by 1 base; junction bases not matched to a gene: 0. The CDR3 consists of 14 residues. Germline CDR1 is SGHDT and CDR2 is YYEEEE. CDR3 nucleotide sequence: TGTGCCAGCAGCTTGCAGGGGGGCACAGATACGCAGTATTTT. Translation: CASSLQGGTDTQYF.

V gene TRBV9 combines with J gene TRBJ1-5; TRBD1 matches at 10 bases. The CDR3 length is 17 residues. Germline V lookup: CDR1 SGDLS, CDR2 YYNGEE. Trimming cost V 4 bases and J 0 bases; bases outside gene matches: 7. The CDR3 here is CASSKGQGGYSNQPQHF. The CDR3 coding sequence is TGTGCCAGCAGCAAAGGACAGGGGGGATATAGCAATCAGCCCCAGCATTTT.

This clone was picked up a small number of times. The chain links TRBV28 to TRBJ1-5; 10 nucleotides align to TRBD1. The ends lost 7 bases at V and 2 bases at J; junction bases unmatched: 8. The CDR3 contains 16 residues. Germline V gene data show CDR1 as MDHEN and CDR2 as SYDVKM. CDR3 nucleotide sequence: TGTGCCAGCACCGCCACCGGGACAGGGGGCAATCAGCCCCAGCATTTT. Protein: CASTATGTGGNQPQHF.

This chain connects TRBV21-1 to TRBJ2-7; the table gives TRBD1 as D, unverified against the DNA. TRBV21-1 is reported as a pseudogene. The CDR3 consists of 14 residues. The CDR3 here is CASSKARGPFQQYF. In DNA form, the CDR3 reads TGTGCCAGCAGCAAAGCCAGGGGGCCGTTTCAGCAGTACTTC.